The T cell receptor beta chain described here comes from a study of blood T cell repertoires in COVID-19. The overall study: Acute and convalescent COVID-19 specimens originated in the United States, Italy and Spain. PBMCs, B-cell-depleted T cells, or T cells provided the cDNA or gDNA that made up the material.

Original handling: The authors estimated nucleated cell counts from reference gene primer amplification. Using immunoSEQ multiplex PCR, the repertoire was profiled, and TCRdb retains in-frame clones only, with some absent. V and J calls plus clone size are reproduced from that table; the DNA served to infer D and trimming. The data show under 300,000 clones, with approximately 80% seen just once and 2% to 2.5% held by the top ten. This clone was seen a single time. Germline V gene lookup returns CDR1 MNHNY and CDR2 SVGAGI (reference sequence). The V segment lost 5 bases and the J segment 4 bases; nucleotides outside the gene matches: 1. The CDR3 is 14 amino acids.

The receptor comes from a man aged 40-55 years who had recovered from COVID-19. Sequencing was performed on peripheral blood. The chain combines TRBV6-6 with TRBJ2-3; 12 nucleotides align to TRBD2. The CDR3 sequence is CASSRLAGADTQYF. The CDR3 DNA reads TGTGCCAGCAGTAGACTAGCGGGAGCAGATACGCAGTATTTT.